These T cell receptor beta chains were read from a single sample in a study of regulatory T cells in long-lasting Graves disease. TCRdb reprocessed the multiplex PCR reads with MiXCR, giving one entry per CDR3 protein. The sample consists of around 450,000 distinct CDR3 sequences, 14% to 15% of them appearing once. This same sample was also taken into another study, of T cells in Graves' hyperthyroidism and ophthalmopathy.

The sample was peripheral blood mononuclear cells (PBMCs), taken at new diagnosis, from a patient treated with antithyroid drugs. The receptors shown here come from a woman aged 25 to 39 with Graves disease. The CDR3 runs from the conserved cysteine through the conserved F or W. D genes are given only for firm matches. Clone size, where shown, is once, few, many, or a class for clones that have expanded.

>.|TRBV18|TRBJ2-1|many
TGTGCCAGCTCACCCCCCAGCGTCAATGAGCAGTTCTTC
CASSPPSVNEQFF
>.|TRBV2|TRBJ1-5|many
TGTGCCAGCAGCCCCGTGAGGGGCAGCGGGGGCAATCAGCCCCAGCATTTT
CASSPVRGSGGNQPQHF
>.|TRBV19|TRBJ2-1|few
TGTGCCAGTAGTATCTCACTAAGCTCCTACAATGAGCAGTTCTTC
CASSISLSSYNEQFF
>.|TRBV12-3/TRBV12-4|TRBJ2-3|many
TGTGCCAGCAATCAAGGGGGAGATACGCAGTATTTT
CASNQGGDTQYF
>.|TRBV3-1|TRBJ2-7|many
TGTGCCAGCAGCCAAGGGGGAGCGGCCAACTACGAGCAGTACTTC
CASSQGGAANYEQYF
>TRBD2|TRBV19|TRBJ2-5|many
TGTGCCAGTAGTATACCAGAGCGGGAAATCCAAGAGACCCAGTACTTC
CASSIPEREIQETQYF
>.|TRBV6-5|TRBJ2-1|.
TGTGCCAGCAGTTACCCGGGCTCAGCGGGCCATCCGAGGGAGACCCAGTGCTTC
CASSYPGSAGHPRETQCF
>TRBD2|TRBV13|TRBJ2-5|many
TGTGCCAGCAGCTTCTCCGGGGGGGGACTAGCGCAAGAGACCCAGTACTTC
CASSFSGGGLAQETQYF
>.|TRBV20-1|TRBJ1-1|many
TGCAGTGCTAAAATACTATCACAGCTGGGCACTGAAGCTTTCTTT
CSAKILSQLGTEAFF
>TRBD2|TRBV5-1|TRBJ2-1|many
TGCGCCAGCAGCTTGGCGGGACTAGCGGGAGGCAATGAGCAGTTCTTC
CASSLAGLAGGNEQFF
>.|TRBV19|TRBJ1-5|few
TGTGCCAGTAGCACGACGGAGAATCAGCCCCAGCATTTT
CASSTTENQPQHF
>TRBD2|TRBV2|TRBJ2-2|many
TGTGCCAGCAGTGAAGAAAGACTAGCGGGAGGGCCAGGGAACACCGGGGAGCTGTTTTTT
CASSEERLAGGPGNTGELFF
>TRBD2|TRBV7-9|TRBJ2-1|many
TGTGCCAGCAGCCCCACTAGCGGGATTGGCAATGAGCAGTTCTTC
CASSPTSGIGNEQFF
>.|TRBV2|TRBJ1-2|.
TGTGCCAGCAGGGCCCGCGGGCCCGGATCCTATGGCTACACCTTC
CASRARGPGSYGYTF
>.|TRBV29-1|TRBJ1-5|.
TGCAGCGTTGAAGACAGGGGAAGCAATCAGCCCCAGCATTTT
CSVEDRGSNQPQHF
>TRBD1|TRBV2|TRBJ2-7|many
TGTGCCAGCTTTACCGGGACAGCTCCATACGAGCAGTACTTC
CASFTGTAPYEQYF
>.|TRBV6-5|TRBJ2-5|many
TGTGCCAGCAGTTACTGGGTGGAGACAGTGCAAGAGACCCAGTACTTC
CASSYWVETVQETQYF
>.|TRBV24-1|TRBJ2-2|many
TGTGCCACCTCCGGGGAAGCGAACACCGGGGAGCTGTTTTTT
CATSGEANTGELFF
>.|TRBV6-1|TRBJ2-7|many
TGTGCCAGCAGCCGGGGACAGACAGGACCTCGGGGGTACGAGCAGTACTTC
CASSRGQTGPRGYEQYF
>.|TRBV24-1|TRBJ2-3|few
TGTGCCACCAGTGATTTGAGAGGGGATACGCAGTATTTT
CATSDLRGDTQYF
>.|TRBV7-8|TRBJ2-3|few
TGTGCCAGCAGCTTTATAGGGGACACAGATACGCAGTATTTT
CASSFIGDTDTQYF
>.|TRBV19|TRBJ2-5|.
TGTGCCAGTAGTACTCCGGAGACCCAGTACTTC
CASSTPETQYF
>TRBD1|TRBV27|TRBJ1-5|many
TGTGCCAGCAGAATACCGGGACAGGGTGCCCATAGCAATCAGCCCCAGCATTTT
CASRIPGQGAHSNQPQHF
>TRBD1|TRBV15|TRBJ1-2|few
TGTGCCACCAGCAGTTCACAGGGGAACTATGGCTACACCTTC
CATSSSQGNYGYTF
>TRBD2|TRBV3-1|TRBJ2-7|.
TGTGCCAGCAGTCAACAACTAGCGTACTACGAGCAGTACTTC
CASSQQLAYYEQYF
>TRBD2|TRBV20-1|TRBJ2-3|few
TGCAGTGCTAGAGATGAGGGAGGGAGCCGCGACACAGATACGCAGTATTTT
CSARDEGGSRDTDTQYF
>TRBD2|TRBV9|TRBJ2-2|few
TGTGCCAGCAGCGTACAACTAGCGGGAACTTTCGGGGAGCTGTTTTTT
CASSVQLAGTFGELFF
>.|TRBV24-1|TRBJ2-3|few
TGTGCCACCAGTGATCAGGATGGCACAGATACGCAGTATTTT
CATSDQDGTDTQYF
>.|TRBV18|TRBJ2-1|.
TGTGCCAGCTCACCAATGCTAGCGCAGAGCTCCTACAATGAGCAGTTCTTC
CASSPMLAQSSYNEQFF
>.|TRBV7-9|TRBJ2-5|many
TGTGCCCGGACGGGACCGGAATCGGAGACCCAGTACTTC
CARTGPESETQYF
>TRBD1|TRBV12-3/TRBV12-4|TRBJ1-1|many
TGTGCCAGCAGTTTTGGAACAGGGGGTAGAACTGAAGCTTTCTTT
CASSFGTGGRTEAFF
>.|TRBV28|TRBJ2-6|many
TGTGCCAGCAGTTACTCGGGGGTCTCTGGGGCCAACGTCCTGACTTTC
CASSYSGVSGANVLTF
>TRBD1|TRBV20-1|TRBJ1-2|few
TGCAGTGCTAGAGGGGACAGGGCTAGCTATGGCTACACCTTC
CSARGDRASYGYTF
>TRBD2|TRBV5-5|TRBJ2-5|many
TGTGCCAGCAGCTTGGAGGGACTAGCGGGGGAAACCAGGGAGACCCAGTACTTC
CASSLEGLAGETRETQYF
>.|TRBV29-1|TRBJ2-2|many
TGCAGCGTTGGTCGACCCGGGGGAGGGGAGCTGTTTTTT
CSVGRPGGGELFF
>.|TRBV7-2|TRBJ2-3|many
TGTGCCAGCAGCTTTACAGGGGATACGCAGTATTTT
CASSFTGDTQYF
>.|TRBV20-1|TRBJ2-1|many
TGCAGTGCTAGAGATCGGGGCGGGGTTTACAATGAGCAGTTCTTC
CSARDRGGVYNEQFF
>.|TRBV6-2/TRBV6-3|TRBJ2-2|many
TGTGCCAGCAGTACCGGAGGTACCGGGGAGCTGTTTTTT
CASSTGGTGELFF
>TRBD1|TRBV2|TRBJ1-5|many
TGTGCCAGCAGCAGGGACAGGACTAGCAATCAGCCCCAGCATTTT
CASSRDRTSNQPQHF
>.|TRBV6-1|TRBJ2-7|.
TGTGCCAGCACCCCCGGCGGCCCGAACTACGAGCAGTACTTC
CASTPGGPNYEQYF
>.|TRBV28|TRBJ2-7|many
TGTGCCAGCAGTTGGCAGGACTACGAGCAGTACTTC
CASSWQDYEQYF
>TRBD2|TRBV29-1|TRBJ2-1|many
TGCAGCGCCCAACTAGCGGGAGATCCCAATGAGCAGTTCTTC
CSAQLAGDPNEQFF
>.|TRBV15|TRBJ2-1|many
TGTGCCACCAGCAGAGTAACGGGCACCTACAATGAGCAGTTCTTC
CATSRVTGTYNEQFF
>TRBD2|TRBV3-1|TRBJ2-1|.
TGTGCCAGCAGCCCTCCCTGGCTAGCGGGGAGCTCCTACAATGAGCAGCTCTTC
CASSPPWLAGSSYNEQLF
>.|TRBV2|TRBJ2-5|few
TGTGCCAGCACCCCCGAGGGGGGGGTATCAGAGACCCAGTACTTC
CASTPEGGVSETQYF
>TRBD1|TRBV20-1|TRBJ1-2|.
TGCAGTGCTAGGGGGGACAGGGCCTATAATCGCTATGGCTACACCTTC
CSARGDRAYNRYGYTF
>.|TRBV24-1|TRBJ2-1|many
TGTGCCACCAGTGATTTAGGAGCTGCCGACAATGAGCAGTTCTTC
CATSDLGAADNEQFF
>.|TRBV29-1|TRBJ1-6|.
TGCAGCGTTGGGCCCCCCCCGGAGGGGCGGGATTCACCCCTCCACTTT
CSVGPPPEGRDSPLHF
>TRBD2|TRBV30|TRBJ2-5|many
TGTGCCTGGAACGTCCTAGCGGGAGGGCCGTACCAAGAGACCCAGTACTTC
CAWNVLAGGPYQETQYF